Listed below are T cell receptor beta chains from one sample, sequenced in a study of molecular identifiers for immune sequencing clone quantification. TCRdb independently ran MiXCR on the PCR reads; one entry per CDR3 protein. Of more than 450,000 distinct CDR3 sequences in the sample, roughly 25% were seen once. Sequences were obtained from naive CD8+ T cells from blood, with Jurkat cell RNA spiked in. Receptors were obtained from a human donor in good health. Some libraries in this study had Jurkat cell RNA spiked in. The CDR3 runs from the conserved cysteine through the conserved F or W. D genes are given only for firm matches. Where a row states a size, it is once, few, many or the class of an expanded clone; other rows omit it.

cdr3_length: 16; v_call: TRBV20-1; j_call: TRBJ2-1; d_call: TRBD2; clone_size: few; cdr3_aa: CSARDLLAGMYNEQFF; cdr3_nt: TGCAGTGCTAGAGATCTACTAGCGGGAATGTACAATGAGCAGTTCTTC
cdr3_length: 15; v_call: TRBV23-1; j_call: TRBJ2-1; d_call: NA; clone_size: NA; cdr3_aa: CASSQLRDKYNEQFF; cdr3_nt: TGCGCCAGCAGTCAACTCCGGGACAAATACAATGAGCAGTTCTTC
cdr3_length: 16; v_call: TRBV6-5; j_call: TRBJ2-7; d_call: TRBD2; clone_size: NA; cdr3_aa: CASSPGLRGVNYEQYF; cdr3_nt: TGTGCCAGCAGTCCCGGACTCCGGGGGGTAAACTACGAGCAGTACTTC
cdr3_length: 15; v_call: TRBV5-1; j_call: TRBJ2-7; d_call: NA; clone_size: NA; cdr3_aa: CASSLAPAGAGEQYF; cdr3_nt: TGCGCCAGCAGCTTGGCCCCGGCAGGGGCTGGCGAGCAGTACTTC
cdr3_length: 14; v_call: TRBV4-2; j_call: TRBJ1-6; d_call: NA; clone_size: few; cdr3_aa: CASSQENSGSPLHF; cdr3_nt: TGTGCCAGCAGCCAAGAGAATAGCGGATCACCCCTCCACTTT
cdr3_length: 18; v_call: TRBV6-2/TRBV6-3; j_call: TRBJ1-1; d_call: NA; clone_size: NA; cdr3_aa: CASSINFGQTTMNTEAFF; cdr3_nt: TGTGCCAGCAGTATCAACTTTGGACAGACGACCATGAACACTGAAGCTTTCTTT
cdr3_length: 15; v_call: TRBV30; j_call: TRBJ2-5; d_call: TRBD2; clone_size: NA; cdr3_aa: CAWTEAGGPQETQYF; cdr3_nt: TGTGCCTGGACTGAGGCGGGAGGCCCACAAGAGACCCAGTACTTC
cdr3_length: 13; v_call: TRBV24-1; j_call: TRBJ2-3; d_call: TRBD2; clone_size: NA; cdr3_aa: CAPSSGRTDTQYF; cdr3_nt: TGTGCCCCCAGTAGCGGGCGCACAGATACGCAGTATTTT
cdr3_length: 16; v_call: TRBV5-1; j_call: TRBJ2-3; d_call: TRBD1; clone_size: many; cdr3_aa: CASSLGQGALTDTQYF; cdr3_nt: TGCGCCAGCAGCTTGGGACAGGGGGCTTTGACAGATACGCAGTATTTT
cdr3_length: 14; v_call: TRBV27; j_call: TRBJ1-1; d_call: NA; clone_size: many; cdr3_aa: CASSFDSMNTEAFF; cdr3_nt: TGTGCCAGCAGTTTCGACAGTATGAACACTGAAGCTTTCTTT
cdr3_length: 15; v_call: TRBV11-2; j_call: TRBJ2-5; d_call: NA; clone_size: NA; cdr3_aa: CASSPLLGGMETQYF; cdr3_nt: TGTGCCAGCAGCCCGCTTCTTGGGGGAATGGAGACCCAGTACTTC
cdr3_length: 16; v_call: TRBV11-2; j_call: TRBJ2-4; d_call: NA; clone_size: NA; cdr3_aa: CASSIRQVGGKNIQYF; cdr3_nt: TGTGCCAGCAGCATACGACAGGTTGGGGGTAAAAACATTCAGTACTTC
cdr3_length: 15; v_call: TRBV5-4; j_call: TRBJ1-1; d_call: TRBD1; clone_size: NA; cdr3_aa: CASSLQGQGNTEASF; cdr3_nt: TGTGCCAGCAGCTTACAGGGACAGGGGAACACTGAAGCTTCCTTT
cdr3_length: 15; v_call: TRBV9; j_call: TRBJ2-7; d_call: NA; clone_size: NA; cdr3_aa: CASSGNQQGGPEQYF; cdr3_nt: TGTGCCAGCAGCGGAAACCAGCAGGGGGGACCTGAGCAGTACTTC